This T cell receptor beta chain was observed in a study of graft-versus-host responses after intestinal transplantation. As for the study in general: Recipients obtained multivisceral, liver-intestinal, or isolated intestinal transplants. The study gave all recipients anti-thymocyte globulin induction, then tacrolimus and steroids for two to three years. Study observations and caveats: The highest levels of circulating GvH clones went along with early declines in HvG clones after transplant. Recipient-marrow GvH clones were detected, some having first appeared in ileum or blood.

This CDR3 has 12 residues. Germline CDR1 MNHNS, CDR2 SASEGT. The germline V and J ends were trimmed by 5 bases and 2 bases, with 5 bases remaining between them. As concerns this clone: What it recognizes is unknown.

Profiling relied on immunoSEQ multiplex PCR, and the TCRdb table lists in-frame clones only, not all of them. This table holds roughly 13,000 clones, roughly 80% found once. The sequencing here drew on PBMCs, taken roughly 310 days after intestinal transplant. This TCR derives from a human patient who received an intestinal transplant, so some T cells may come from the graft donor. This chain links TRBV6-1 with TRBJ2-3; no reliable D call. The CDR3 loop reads CASSPNTDTQYF. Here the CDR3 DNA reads TGTGCCAGCAGTCCCAACACAGATACGCAGTATTTT.